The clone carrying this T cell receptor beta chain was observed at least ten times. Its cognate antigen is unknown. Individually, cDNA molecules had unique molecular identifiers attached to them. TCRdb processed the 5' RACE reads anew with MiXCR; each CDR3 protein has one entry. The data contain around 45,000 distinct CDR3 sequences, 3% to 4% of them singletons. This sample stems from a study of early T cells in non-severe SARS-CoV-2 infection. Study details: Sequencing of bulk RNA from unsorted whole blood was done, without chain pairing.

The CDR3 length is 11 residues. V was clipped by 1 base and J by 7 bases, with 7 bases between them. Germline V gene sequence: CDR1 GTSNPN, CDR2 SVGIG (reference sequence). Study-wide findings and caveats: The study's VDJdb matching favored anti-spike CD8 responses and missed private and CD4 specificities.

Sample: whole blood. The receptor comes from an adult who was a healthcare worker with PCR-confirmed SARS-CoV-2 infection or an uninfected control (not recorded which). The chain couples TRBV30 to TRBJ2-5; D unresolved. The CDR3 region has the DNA TGTGCCTGGAGTGGGGATAGGACCCAGTACTTC. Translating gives CAWSGDRTQYF.